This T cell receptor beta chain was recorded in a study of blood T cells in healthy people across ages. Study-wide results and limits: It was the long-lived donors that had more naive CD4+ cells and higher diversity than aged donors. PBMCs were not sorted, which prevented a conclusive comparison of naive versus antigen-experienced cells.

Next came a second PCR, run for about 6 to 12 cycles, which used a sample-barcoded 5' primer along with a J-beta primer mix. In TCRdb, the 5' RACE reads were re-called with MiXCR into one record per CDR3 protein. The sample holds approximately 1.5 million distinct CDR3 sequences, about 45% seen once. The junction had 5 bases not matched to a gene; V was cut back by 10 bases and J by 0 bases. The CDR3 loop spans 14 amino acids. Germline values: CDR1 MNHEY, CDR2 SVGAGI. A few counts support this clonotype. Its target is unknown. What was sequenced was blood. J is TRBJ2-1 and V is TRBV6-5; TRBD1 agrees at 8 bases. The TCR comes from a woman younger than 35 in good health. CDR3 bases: TGTGCCACCTGCACAGGGGGCTCCTACAATGAGCAGTTCTTC. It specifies CATCTGGSYNEQFF.